The entry below gives a single T cell receptor beta chain sequence along with its context. Its antigen remains undetermined. Base qualities were left out, and no much larger clone turns up one base away. Reading the germline V gene gives CDR1 KGHSH and CDR2 LQKENI. Deletion took 4 bases off V and 9 bases off J, with a span of 10 bases between the germline ends. Counted from cysteine to phenylalanine, this CDR3 has 12 amino acids. Only CDR3 DNA is held: 36 bases, read in frame from base 1. These data belong to a study of cytomegalovirus exposure and HLA in healthy donors (dated by TCRdb to 2016 to 2017). Background on the whole study: The 500 to 700 repertoires of the first cohort and the 95 to 150 validation repertoires were produced on the same platform, according to a later analysis. The study combined high-throughput TCR immunosequencing, statistical association of individual TCRs with disease status, and machine learning to predict cytomegalovirus infection status. The study was designed to test whether signatures of past pathogen exposure could be identified by cataloging public T cell receptors. Along with the approximately 700-subject first cohort, a separate validation cohort of over a hundred different subjects was used.

Results and caveats for the whole study, not just this receptor: A few of the identified cytomegalovirus-associated TCR beta chains were confirmed in vitro to be specific for cytomegalovirus antigens. Subsequent analysis determined that TCRs grouped into clusters in the first cohort also showed a tendency toward co-occurrence across the 90 to 150 validation repertoires, and approximately 93% of cluster scores exceeded 0. According to the authors, the approach could potentially be generalized to other disease states and immunological phenotypes. Across donors, most TCR sequences were observed very rarely, whereas some public TCRs were present in many individuals. A later analysis had no HLA typing for the validation cohort, so co-occurrence there was scored across all 110 or so repertoires. The study listed 150 to 200 TCR beta chains as associated with cytomegalovirus. The classifier was reported to diagnose cytomegalovirus status with high specificity and sensitivity in both the original cohort and the validation cohort.

The donors belonged to the validation cohort of 90 to 150 subjects, which was separate from the 666-subject first cohort. Library prep was done by the immunoSEQ multiplex PCR assay. The authors' analysis ran thus. A statistical classification framework was built for diagnosing cytomegalovirus status from the catalog of TCR beta chain sequences. Not all clones reach the TCRdb copy of this immuneACCESS table, which keeps in-frame sequences only. Checked studies attribute under half of the gap to unresolved V genes and leave the rest unexplained. V and J calls and clone size are those listed in that table; D and trimming were worked out from the DNA. The sample contains some 120,000 clones, about 90% of them found a single time. The top ten constitute approximately 2.1% of the sample.

The TCR comes from a woman younger than 35 in good health and CMV-seronegative. The specimen was PBMCs. The receptor chain draws on TRBV18 and TRBJ2-1; too little of a D gene remains to name it. The sequenced DNA: TGTGCCAGCTCACTCTCTTATCCTGAGCAGTTCTTC. Its protein product is CASSLSYPEQFF.